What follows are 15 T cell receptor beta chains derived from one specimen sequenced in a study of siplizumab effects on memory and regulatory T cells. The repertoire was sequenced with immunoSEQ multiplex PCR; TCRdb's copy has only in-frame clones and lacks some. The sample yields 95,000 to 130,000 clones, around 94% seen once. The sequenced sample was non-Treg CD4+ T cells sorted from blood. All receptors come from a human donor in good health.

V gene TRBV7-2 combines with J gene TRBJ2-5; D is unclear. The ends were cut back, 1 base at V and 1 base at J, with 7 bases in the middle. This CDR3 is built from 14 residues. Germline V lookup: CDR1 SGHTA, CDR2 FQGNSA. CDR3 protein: CASSLDGSQETQYF. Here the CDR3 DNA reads TGTGCCAGCAGCTTAGATGGAAGCCAAGAGACCCAGTACTTC.

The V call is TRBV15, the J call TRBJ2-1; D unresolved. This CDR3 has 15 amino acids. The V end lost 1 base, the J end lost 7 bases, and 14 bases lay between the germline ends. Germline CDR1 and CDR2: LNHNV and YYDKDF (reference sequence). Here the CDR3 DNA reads TGTGCCACCAGCAGAGCGGTCGAGAGTCGGAATGAGCAGTTCTTC. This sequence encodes CATSRAVESRNEQFF.

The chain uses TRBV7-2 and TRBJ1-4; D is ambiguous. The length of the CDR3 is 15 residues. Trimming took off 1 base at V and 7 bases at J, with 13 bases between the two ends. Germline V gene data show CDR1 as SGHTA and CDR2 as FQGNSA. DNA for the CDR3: TGTGCCAGCAGCTTAGGTGTGGGGTTACGTGAAAAACTGTTTTTT. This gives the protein CASSLGVGLREKLFF.

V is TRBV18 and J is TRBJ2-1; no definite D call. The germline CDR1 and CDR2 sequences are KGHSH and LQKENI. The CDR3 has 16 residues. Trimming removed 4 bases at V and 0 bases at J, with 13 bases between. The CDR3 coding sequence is TGTGCCAGCTCACAATTGCCCTCCAGCTCCTACAATGAGCAGTTCTTC. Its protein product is CASSQLPSSSYNEQFF.

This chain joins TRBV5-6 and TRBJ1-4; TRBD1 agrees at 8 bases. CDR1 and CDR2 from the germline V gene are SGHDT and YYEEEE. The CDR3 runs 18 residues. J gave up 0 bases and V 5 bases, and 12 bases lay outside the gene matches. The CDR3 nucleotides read TGTGCCAGCAGGGTGTTACAGGGGGAAGATGCAACTAATGAAAAACTGTTTTTT. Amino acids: CASRVLQGEDATNEKLFF.

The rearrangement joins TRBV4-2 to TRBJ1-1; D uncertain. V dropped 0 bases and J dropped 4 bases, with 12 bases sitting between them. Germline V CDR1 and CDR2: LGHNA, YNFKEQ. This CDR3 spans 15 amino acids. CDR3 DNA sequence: TGTGCCAGCAGCCAAGATAGTTTCGGAAGCACTGAAGCTTTCTTT. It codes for CASSQDSFGSTEAFF.

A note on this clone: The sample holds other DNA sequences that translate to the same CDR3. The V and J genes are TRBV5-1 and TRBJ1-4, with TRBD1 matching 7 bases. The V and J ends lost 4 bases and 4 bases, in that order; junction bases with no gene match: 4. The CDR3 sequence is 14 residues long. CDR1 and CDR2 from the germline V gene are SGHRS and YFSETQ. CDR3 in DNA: TGCGCCAGCAGCCCCGGGGACAGTAATGAAAAACTGTTTTTT. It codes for CASSPGDSNEKLFF.

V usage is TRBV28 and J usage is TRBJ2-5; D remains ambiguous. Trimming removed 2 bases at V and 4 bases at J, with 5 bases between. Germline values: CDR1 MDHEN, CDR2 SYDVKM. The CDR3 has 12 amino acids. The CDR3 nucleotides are TGTGCCAGCAGTTTAAGGCGAGAGACCCAGTACTTC. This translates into CASSLRRETQYF.

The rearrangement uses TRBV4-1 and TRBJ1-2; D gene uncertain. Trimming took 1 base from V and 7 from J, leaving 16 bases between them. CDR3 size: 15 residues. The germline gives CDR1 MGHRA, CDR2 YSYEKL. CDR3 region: CASSQVGNRQFGYTF. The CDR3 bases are TGCGCCAGCAGCCAAGTTGGCAACAGACAATTTGGCTACACCTTC.

The DNA of the CDR3 is TGTGCCAGCAGGAACAGCCTTCACGGGGGAGCTTTCTTT. Translated, it gives CASRNSLHGGAFF. V gene TRBV6-5 combines with J gene TRBJ1-1; the D gene is possibly TRBD1 (5 bases). Trimming took off 6 bases at V and 10 bases at J, with 18 bases between the two ends. Germline V gives CDR1 MNHEY, CDR2 SVGAGI. The CDR3 loop spans 13 amino acids.

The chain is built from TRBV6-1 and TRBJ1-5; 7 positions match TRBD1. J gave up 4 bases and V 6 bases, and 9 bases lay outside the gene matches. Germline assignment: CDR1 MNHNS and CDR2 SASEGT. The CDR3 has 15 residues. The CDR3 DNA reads TGTGCCAGCAGCATAGACAGGGACCTTAATCAGCCCCAGCATTTT. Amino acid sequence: CASSIDRDLNQPQHF.

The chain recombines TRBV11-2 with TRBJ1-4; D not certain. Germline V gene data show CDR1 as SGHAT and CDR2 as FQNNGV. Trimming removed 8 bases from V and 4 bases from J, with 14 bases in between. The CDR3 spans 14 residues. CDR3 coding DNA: TGTGCCAGCGTAAATTTGGGTTTTAATGAAAAACTGTTTTTT. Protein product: CASVNLGFNEKLFF.

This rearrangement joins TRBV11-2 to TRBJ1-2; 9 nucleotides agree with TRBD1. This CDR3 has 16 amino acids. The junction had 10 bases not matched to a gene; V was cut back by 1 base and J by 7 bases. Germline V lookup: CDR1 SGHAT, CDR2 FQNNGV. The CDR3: CASSLVPGQGNRGYTF. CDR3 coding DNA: TGTGCCAGCAGCTTAGTTCCGGGACAGGGTAATCGTGGCTACACCTTC. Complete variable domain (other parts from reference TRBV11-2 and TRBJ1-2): EAGVAQSPRYKIIEKRQSVAFWCNPISGHATLYWYQQILGQGPKLLIQFQNNGVVDDSQLPKDRFSAERLKGVDSTLKIQPAKLEDSAVYLCASSLVPGQGNRGYTFGSGTRLTVV.

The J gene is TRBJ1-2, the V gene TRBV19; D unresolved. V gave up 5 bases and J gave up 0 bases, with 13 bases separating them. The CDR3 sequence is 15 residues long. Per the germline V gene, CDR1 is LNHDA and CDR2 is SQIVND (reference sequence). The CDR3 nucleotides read TGTGCCAGTAGTCCCGCCCCCAGGCCTAACTATGGCTACACCTTC. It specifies CASSPAPRPNYGYTF.

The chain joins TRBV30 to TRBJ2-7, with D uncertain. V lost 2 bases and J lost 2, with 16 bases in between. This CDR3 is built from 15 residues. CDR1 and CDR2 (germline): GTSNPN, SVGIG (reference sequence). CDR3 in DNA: TGTGCCTGGAGTCTGGGTAATTGGGGTCCCTACGAGCAGTACTTC. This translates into CAWSLGNWGPYEQYF. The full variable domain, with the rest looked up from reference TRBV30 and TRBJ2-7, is SQTIHQWPATLVQPVGSPLSLECTVEGTSNPNLYWYRQAAGRGLQLLFYSVGIGQISSEVPQNLSASRPQDRQFILSSKKLLLSDSGFYLCAWSLGNWGPYEQYFGPGTRLTVT.